One TCR beta chain is described in this entry. This entry comes from a study of blood T cell repertoires in COVID-19. On the study more broadly: The samples span acute and convalescent COVID-19 from the United States, Italy and Spain. The analysed material was cDNA or gDNA that came from T cells, B-cell-depleted T cells, or PBMCs.

The CDR3 is 16 residues long. With 4 bases clipped from V and 9 bases from J, the junction kept 17 bases outside the gene matches. Germline V gene data show CDR1 as LGHDT and CDR2 as YNNKEL (reference sequence). In the original workflow: Amplifying reference gene primers gave estimates of nucleated cell counts. Clones were read by immunoSEQ multiplex PCR, and TCRdb kept only the in-frame ones, dropping some. D and trimming come from the DNA, and the V and J calls and clone size come from that table. Here the sample spans 150,000 to 200,000 clones, more than 60% being singletons. The TCR comes from a man aged 50 or older who had recovered from COVID-19. The sequenced material came from peripheral blood. This chain links TRBV3-1 (or the pseudogene TRBV3-2) with TRBJ2-7, with 8 nucleotides matching TRBD2. The DNA of the CDR3 is TGTGCCAGCAGCCCCCGGACTAGCTCGTCTTTATCGGTGCAGTACTTC. This gives the protein CASSPRTSSSLSVQYF.